Below, 17 T cell receptor beta chains from the same sample are listed, as sequenced in a study of blood T cell repertoires in COVID-19. Sequencing used immunoSEQ multiplex PCR; TCRdb keeps in-frame clones, though not all of them. The table records around 220,000 clones, approximately 78% of them present only once. The sequenced material came from peripheral blood. These TCRs come from an elderly woman with COVID-19, enrolled during active disease.

V gene TRBV5-8 combines with J gene TRBJ1-1, with 7 bases that match TRBD1. This CDR3 has 18 residues. Germline V gives CDR1 SGHTS, CDR2 YDEGEE. J was trimmed by 2 bases and V by 7 bases; bases with no gene match: 20. This chain's CDR3 is CASLSRRGQGVNNTEAFF. The CDR3 bases are TGTGCCAGCCTTTCCCGACGGGGGCAGGGGGTGAATAACACTGAAGCTTTCTTT.

This clone has only a few counts. V usage is TRBV7-8 and J usage is TRBJ2-1; TRBD2 might be the D (5 bases). Trimming took 5 bases from V and 7 from J, leaving 18 bases between them. CDR1 is SGHVS and CDR2 is FQNEAQ in the germline V gene. This CDR3 region has 15 residues. The DNA for the CDR3 is TGTGCCAGCAGCCCCCCCGGGGATCATAGGAATGAGCAGTTCTTC. Encoded protein: CASSPPGDHRNEQFF.

CDR3 DNA sequence: TGCGCCAGCAGCCAACGGACAGGGGACGATACGCAGTATTTT. Residues: CASSQRTGDDTQYF. The genes are TRBV5-1 and TRBJ2-3; 9 bases match TRBD1. Germline trimming cut 4 bases from V and 6 bases from J; bases unmatched to any gene: 6. This CDR3 has 14 amino acids. CDR1 and CDR2 from the germline V gene are SGHRS and YFSETQ.

The rearrangement uses TRBV3-1 (or the pseudogene TRBV3-2) and TRBJ2-1, with 8 bases matching TRBD2. The CDR3 extends over 15 amino acids. V lost 4 bases and J lost 7; bases outside the gene matches: 9. Germline V CDR1 and CDR2: LGHDT, YNNKEL (reference sequence). This CDR3 is CASSRGGRGWNEQFF. In DNA, the CDR3 is TGTGCCAGCAGCCGCGGGGGGCGAGGGTGGAATGAGCAGTTCTTC.

The chain carries TRBV2 and TRBJ2-1, with 9 bases aligning to TRBD2. The length of the CDR3 is 15 residues. The V and J ends lost 3 bases and 14 bases, in that order; junction bases with no gene match: 14. Germline V gene lookup returns CDR1 SNHLY and CDR2 FYNNEI. CDR3 sequence reads: CASSEAGGNALQKFF. The CDR3 region has the DNA TGTGCCAGCAGTGAGGCGGGAGGGAACGCGTTACAGAAGTTCTTC. The entire variable domain, with the rest obtained from reference TRBV2 and TRBJ2-1, is as follows: EPEVTQTPSHQVTQMGQEVILRCVPISNHLYFYWYRQILGQKVEFLVSFYNNEISEKSEIFDDQFSVERPDGSNFTLKIRSTKLEDSAMYFCASSEAGGNALQKFFGPGTRLTVL.

The genes are TRBV6-4 and TRBJ2-1; possible D gene TRBD1, 5 bases. There are 15 residues in the CDR3. Germline V gene sequence: CDR1 MRHNA, CDR2 SNTAGT. Trimming shortened V by 5 bases and J by 9 bases, and 20 bases separated the two germline ends. The CDR3 loop reads CASSQGTSSLGEQFF. Here the CDR3 DNA reads TGTGCCAGCAGTCAGGGCACTTCCAGCCTCGGTGAGCAGTTCTTC.

V is TRBV7-9 and J is TRBJ1-5; no reliable D call. The CDR3 runs 16 residues. V was trimmed by 4 bases and J by 1 base, leaving 14 bases between them. Germline V gene lookup returns CDR1 SEHNR and CDR2 FQNEAQ (reference sequence). DNA for the CDR3: TGTGCCAGCAGCTCGATAGCAGCGGGAAGCAATCAGCCCCAGCATTTT. Its translation is CASSSIAAGSNQPQHF.

Only a few counts were recorded for this clone. The rearrangement links TRBV28 to TRBJ1-1; D is perhaps TRBD1 (6 bases). Germline CDR1 MDHEN, CDR2 SYDVKM. This CDR3 region has 15 residues. Trimming stripped 5 bases from V and 4 bases from J, with 17 bases between. CDR3 amino acids: CASSLPSRGGTEAFF. The CDR3 DNA follows: TGTGCCAGCAGTCTCCCAAGTAGGGGGGGCACTGAAGCTTTCTTT.

This clone has just a few counts. The chain joins TRBV2 to TRBJ2-1; 7 bases match TRBD2. Trimming removed 1 base from V and 6 bases from J; junction bases left unmatched: 3. The germline CDR1 and CDR2 sequences are SNHLY and FYNNEI. The CDR3 covers 14 residues. The CDR3 DNA is TGTGCCAGCAGTGAAGAAGGGACTACCAATGAGCAGTTCTTC. Amino acid sequence: CASSEEGTTNEQFF.

The genes are TRBV6-2 or TRBV6-3 and TRBJ2-6, with D possibly being TRBD2 (5 bases). The CDR3 contains 14 residues. Trimming pared 5 bases from V and 2 bases from J, leaving 7 bases between. Germline V gene lookup returns CDR1 MNHEY and CDR2 SVGEGT. The CDR3 DNA sequence: TGTGCCAGCAGTACGGGGACTGGGGCCAACGTCCTGACTTTC. Its protein is CASSTGTGANVLTF.

The chain carries TRBV7-6 and TRBJ2-2, with 9 bases fitting TRBD2. The trim removed 3 bases at V and 5 bases at J, leaving 7 bases unmatched. The CDR3 sequence is 16 residues long. Germline V gene data show CDR1 as SGHVS and CDR2 as FNYEAQ. DNA for the CDR3: TGTGCCAGCAGCTTCTTAGCGGGGGAGGAAACCGGGGAGCTGTTTTTT. This encodes CASSFLAGEETGELFF.

The chain combines TRBV6-5 with TRBJ2-1; D is possibly TRBD2 (5 bases). Germline V CDR1 and CDR2: MNHEY, SVGAGI. V gave up 0 bases and J gave up 5 bases, with 8 bases separating them. CDR3 length equals 14 residues. The DNA of the CDR3 is TGTGCCAGCAGTTACTCGCTTAGCGACAATGAGCAGTTCTTC. Protein sequence: CASSYSLSDNEQFF.

Ten or more counts support this clone. The chain employs TRBV10-2 and TRBJ1-6; D unresolved. Germline lookup yields CDR1 WSHSY and CDR2 SAAADI. The germline V and J ends were trimmed by 2 bases and 7 bases, with 15 bases remaining between them. The CDR3 extends over 16 amino acids. DNA of the CDR3: TGCGCCAGCAGTGAGAAATGGTCGACGGGAAATTCACCCCTCCACTTT. It yields the protein CASSEKWSTGNSPLHF.

The V call is TRBV4-2, the J call TRBJ2-5; tentatively, D is TRBD1 (5 bases). Trimming stripped 0 bases from V and 4 bases from J, with 12 bases between. Germline V gene data show CDR1 as LGHNA and CDR2 as YNFKEQ. This CDR3 has 15 amino acids. The CDR3 nucleotides are TGTGCCAGCAGCCAAGATCTAAGGGGCGTAGAGACCCAGTACTTC. Amino acid sequence: CASSQDLRGVETQYF.

CDR3 sequence: CASSVGRRSNEKLFF. For the CDR3, the DNA is TGTGCCAGCAGCGTAGGCAGGAGGTCTAATGAAAAACTGTTTTTT. The chain recombines TRBV9 with TRBJ1-4; D unresolved. The germline gives CDR1 SGDLS, CDR2 YYNGEE. This CDR3 is built from 15 residues. The ends were cut back, 0 bases at V and 3 bases at J, with 9 bases in the middle. Drawing the rest from reference TRBV9 and TRBJ1-4, the complete variable domain is DSGVTQTPKHLITATGQRVTLRCSPRSGDLSVYWYQQSLDQGLQFLIQYYNGEERAKGNILERFSAQQFPDLHSELNLSSLELGDSALYFCASSVGRRSNEKLFFGSGTQLSVL.

This clone was observed a handful of times. This rearrangement joins TRBV5-1 to TRBJ2-1, with D perhaps TRBD2 (5 bases). The germline gives CDR1 SGHRS, CDR2 YFSETQ. The V gene lost 5 bases and the J gene lost 0 bases, with 18 bases spanning the gap. The CDR3 has 17 amino acids. CDR3 sequence (DNA): TGCGCCAGCAGGGCTTCGGGAACTTGGAACTCCTACAATGAGCAGTTCTTC. Translated: CASRASGTWNSYNEQFF.

The J gene is TRBJ1-3, the V gene TRBV3-1 (or the pseudogene TRBV3-2), with no clear D. Trimming removed 8 bases from V and 0 bases from J, with 14 bases in between. Germline lookup yields CDR1 LGHDT and CDR2 YNNKEL (reference sequence). This CDR3 contains 15 residues. DNA of the CDR3: TGTGCCAGCGAAAAGCGTGGGTCCTCTGGAAACACCATATATTTT. Amino acids: CASEKRGSSGNTIYF.